The text below deals with one T cell receptor (beta chain). The antigen is unknown. The sample comes from a study of identical twins. Study results and caveats: With monozygotic twins, out-of-frame TCR alpha sharing exceeded what models estimated. Invariant cells of the MAIT and iNKT types might have partly distorted the zero-insertion analyses. For out-of-frame alpha sequences shared by twins, low generation probability was in excess. While abundant cord blood beta clonotypes carried fewer insertions, memory repertoires showed no such pattern.

TCRdb re-called the 5' RACE reads through MiXCR, storing one row per CDR3 protein. This table has 700,000 or so distinct CDR3 sequences, roughly 8% appearing once. Germline V CDR1 and CDR2: MDHEN, SYDVKM. Trimming left V 9 bases short and J 4 bases short, with 15 bases between. The CDR3 length is 14 residues. The sample was also reused in another study, on yellow fever vaccine responses in identical twins.

The receptor was derived from a woman aged 18-29 years in good health. Material: PBMCs. The chain employs TRBV28 and TRBJ2-2; D possibly uses TRBD1 or TRBD2 (6 bases each). CDR3 bases: TGTGCCAGTAGGGGGGCGACCTCCACCGGGGAGCTGTTTTTT. Translating it yields CASRGATSTGELFF.